Sequencing of this TCR beta chain was carried out in a study of T cell clones after liver transplantation. Study at large: Pre-transplant mixed lymphocyte reactions yielded third-party-reactive TCRbeta sequences as comparators for graft-donor-reactive sequences. Patients counted as tolerant after at least one year off all immunosuppression, enzymes not exceeding twice normal.

On this clone itself: The target antigen is unknown.

Only in-frame clones appear in the TCRdb table, and some are missing; sequencing was by immunoSEQ multiplex PCR. This repertoire shows some 50,000 clones, less than 75% found once; its top ten account for about a tenth. Trimming shortened V by 2 bases and J by 3 bases, and 16 bases separated the two germline ends. In germline, CDR1 is MDHEN, CDR2 SYDVKM. The CDR3 spans 17 residues. Findings of the study overall: Low donor cell numbers restricted donor-reactive repertoire measurement in a couple of subjects.

The clonotype originates from a human patient who received a liver transplant. The graft donor may account for some of the T cells. Sequenced here: CD4+ T cells from blood, sampled at the 22-month timepoint. The J gene is TRBJ2-2, the V gene TRBV28, with a possible D match to TRBD2 (6 bases). The CDR3: CASSLQFGGRYTGELFF. The CDR3 DNA reads as TGTGCCAGCAGTTTACAGTTTGGGGGGAGGTACACCGGGGAGCTGTTTTTT.